These 32 T cell receptor beta chains share one sample of origin, sequenced in a study of identical twins. TCRdb reprocessed the 5' RACE reads with MiXCR, giving one entry per CDR3 protein. Of 250,000 or so distinct CDR3 sequences listed, roughly 8.7% were seen once; the top ten hold approximately 3%. This sample also belongs to another study, concerning yellow fever vaccine responses in identical twins.

The material sequenced was CD8+ T cells sorted from blood. These receptors originate from a woman under 30 in good health.

At least ten counts were recorded for this clonotype. V and J are TRBV9 and TRBJ2-3; TRBD1 matches at 8 bases. Germline CDR1 reads SGDLS; CDR2 reads YYNGEE. The CDR3 has 15 amino acids. The V gene end was trimmed by 0 bases and the J gene end by 4 bases; junction bases not matched to a gene: 4. CDR3 nucleotides: TGTGCCAGCAGCGTAGTGGCAGGGGGCGCAGATACGCAGTATTTT. This translates into CASSVVAGGADTQYF.

The chain uses TRBV6-1 and TRBJ2-7; TRBD2 agrees at 13 bases. Losses at the gene ends were 6 bases for V and 5 bases for J; bases not matched to a gene: 7. Germline CDR1 and CDR2: MNHNS and SASEGT. The CDR3 runs to 15 residues. Here the CDR3 reads CASSAGLAGSHEQYF. CDR3 DNA: TGTGCCAGCAGCGCGGGACTAGCGGGATCCCACGAGCAGTACTTC.

This clonotype was counted ten times or more. V gene TRBV4-2 combines with J gene TRBJ1-2; D uncertain. V dropped 0 bases and J dropped 2 bases, with 10 bases sitting between them. Germline loops: CDR1 LGHNA, CDR2 YNFKEQ. This CDR3 comprises 15 residues. The CDR3 region has the DNA TGTGCCAGCAGCCAAGAGATCCACAGCAACTATGGCTACACCTTC. The encoded protein is CASSQEIHSNYGYTF.

V gene TRBV2 combines with J gene TRBJ2-3; possibly TRBD2 for D (6 bases). The CDR3 consists of 12 residues. V was pared by 7 bases and J by 2 bases, with 7 bases between. Germline lookup yields CDR1 SNHLY and CDR2 FYNNEI. The CDR3 reads CASTDYTDTQYF. CDR3 nucleotide sequence: TGTGCCAGCACGGACTACACAGATACGCAGTATTTT.

This clonotype was seen a single time. This chain joins TRBV4-3 and TRBJ2-7, with 7 bases identical to TRBD1. Germline CDR1 is LGHNA and CDR2 is YSLEER. The CDR3 has 14 residues. J gave up 6 bases and V 4 bases, and 9 bases lay outside the gene matches. The CDR3, as DNA: TGCGCCAGCAGCCCCAATGAGGGGGCTGGCGAGCAGTACTTC. It codes for CASSPNEGAGEQYF.

This clonotype was picked up a small number of times. This sequence joins TRBV3-1 and TRBJ2-4; the match to TRBD1 covers 7 bases. CDR1 is LGHDT, CDR2 YNNKEL, per germline (reference sequence). The V gene end was trimmed by 1 base and the J gene end by 0 bases; junction bases not matched to a gene: 3. The CDR3 runs 16 residues. This chain's CDR3 is CASSQARGLAKNIQYF. In DNA, the CDR3 is TGTGCCAGCAGCCAAGCCAGGGGGTTAGCCAAAAACATTCAGTACTTC.

In this sample, this clonotype turned up a few times. The V gene is TRBV4-2, the J gene TRBJ2-5; D is ambiguous. Per germline, CDR1 LGHNA and CDR2 YNFKEQ. The CDR3 contains 15 residues. V lost 1 base and J lost 9, with 18 bases in between. The CDR3 loop is CASSQVLGGAEAQYF. The DNA for the CDR3 is TGTGCCAGCAGCCAAGTCCTTGGCGGCGCCGAGGCCCAGTACTTC.

The sample holds many counts of this clonotype. CDR3: CASSSTGGVENTEAFF. The CDR3 DNA reads TGTGCCAGCAGTTCAACCGGGGGGGTGGAGAACACTGAAGCTTTCTTT. The chain joins TRBV28 to TRBJ1-1; D is possibly TRBD1 (5 bases). Looked up from germline, CDR1 is MDHEN and CDR2 is SYDVKM. Trimming took 4 bases from V and 1 from J, leaving 16 bases between them. The CDR3 runs 16 residues.

The CDR3 DNA reads TGTGCCAGCAGCTTCAGGGTAGGATCAGCCGGCTACACCTTC. Translating it yields CASSFRVGSAGYTF. J is TRBJ1-2 and V is TRBV11-2; D is possibly TRBD1 (5 bases). Germline V gene data show CDR1 as SGHAT and CDR2 as FQNNGV. Trimming left V 3 bases short and J 8 bases short, with 16 bases between. CDR3 length: 14 amino acids.

This clonotype has only a few counts. The chain joins TRBV27 to TRBJ2-3; D may be TRBD2 (5 bases). Trimming pared 2 bases from V and 0 bases from J, leaving 12 bases between. Germline values: CDR1 MNHEY, CDR2 SMNVEV (reference sequence). This CDR3 comprises 16 residues. Here the CDR3 DNA reads TGTGCCAGCAGTTTAGTTCTCCCGGGAAGCACAGATACGCAGTATTTT. Protein product: CASSLVLPGSTDTQYF.

In its sample, this clonotype was seen a few times. The V and J genes are TRBV11-2 and TRBJ2-7; 8 bases are shared with TRBD2. V dropped 5 bases and J dropped 4; count of bases not matched to a gene: 1. The CDR3 covers 12 residues. From germline, CDR1 is SGHAT and CDR2 FQNNGV. The CDR3 loop is CASSREGYEQYF. CDR3 bases: TGTGCCAGCAGCCGGGAGGGGTACGAGCAGTACTTC. The entire variable domain, with the rest obtained from reference TRBV11-2 and TRBJ2-7, is as follows: EAGVAQSPRYKIIEKRQSVAFWCNPISGHATLYWYQQILGQGPKLLIQFQNNGVVDDSQLPKDRFSAERLKGVDSTLKIQPAKLEDSAVYLCASSREGYEQYFGPGTRLTVT.

The rearrangement links TRBV5-5 to TRBJ1-1; no definite D call. This CDR3 region has 15 residues. Germline CDR1 is SGHKS and CDR2 is YYEKEE (reference sequence). The ends were cut back, 0 bases at V and 3 bases at J, with 12 bases in the middle. The CDR3 here is CASSLVLSSYTEAFF. The CDR3 DNA reads as TGTGCCAGCAGCTTGGTCCTGTCCAGCTACACTGAAGCTTTCTTT. Together with reference TRBV5-5 and TRBJ1-1, the CDR3 gives the full variable domain: DAGVTQSPTHLIKTRGQQVTLRCSPISGHKSVSWYQQVLGQGPQFIFQYYEKEERGRGNFPDRFSARQFPNYSSELNVNALLLGDSALYLCASSLVLSSYTEAFFGQGTRLTVV.

This clonotype was detected many times. The rearrangement joins TRBV12-3 or TRBV12-4 to TRBJ2-7; a possible D gene is TRBD1 (6 bases). The CDR3 runs 13 residues. V gave up 7 bases and J gave up 2 bases, with 12 bases separating them. The CDR3 here is CASNPGTTYEQYF. The CDR3 DNA is TGTGCCAGCAACCCCGGGACAACCTACGAGCAGTACTTC.

The sample holds many counts of this clonotype. The genes are TRBV20-1 and TRBJ2-5; 11 positions match TRBD2. J was trimmed by 4 bases and V by 5 bases; bases with no gene match: 12. There are 16 residues in the CDR3. CDR1 and CDR2 from the germline V gene are DFQATT and SNEGSKA (reference sequence). The CDR3 coding sequence is TGCAGTGCTGCGGTCGGGGCTAGCGGGGGGTTAGAGACCCAGTACTTC. Its protein product is CSAAVGASGGLETQYF.

In this sample, this clonotype turned up many times. The J gene is TRBJ2-4, the V gene TRBV4-3; 7 bases are shared with TRBD1. The ends lost 3 bases at V and 6 bases at J; junction bases unmatched: 11. Germline CDR1 LGHNA, CDR2 YSLEER. There are 16 residues in the CDR3. In DNA form, the CDR3 reads TGCGCCAGCAGCCAGGTCGCCGGGGCAGGGGGAAACATTCAGTACTTC. As protein: CASSQVAGAGGNIQYF.

The chain carries TRBV7-8 and TRBJ1-1; D is possibly TRBD1 (6 bases). V gave up 0 bases and J gave up 1 base, with 15 bases separating them. This CDR3 region has 17 residues. Germline CDR1 is SGHVS and CDR2 is FQNEAQ. The CDR3 DNA is TGTGCCAGCAGCTTAGCAGGGGGGCCTTACCGGAACACTGAAGCTTTCTTT. Translation: CASSLAGGPYRNTEAFF.

There are a few counts of this clonotype. The chain links TRBV24-1 to TRBJ2-3; the D gene is possibly TRBD1 (5 bases). CDR3 length equals 14 residues. Germline assignment: CDR1 KGHDR and CDR2 SFDVKD. Trimming removed 4 bases from V and 4 bases from J, with 11 bases in between. The CDR3 DNA reads TGTGCCACCAGTGAGGGGCGGTACGCAGATACGCAGTATTTT. Protein product: CATSEGRYADTQYF.

In DNA, the CDR3 is TGCAGTGCTAGACCGGGGGGGCCCTACAATGAGCAGTTCTTC. Amino acids: CSARPGGPYNEQFF. The rearrangement links TRBV20-1 to TRBJ2-1; 8 nucleotides match TRBD2. This CDR3 comprises 14 residues. With V trimmed by 2 bases and J by 2 bases, 2 bases remained unmatched. The germline V gene has CDR1 DFQATT and CDR2 SNEGSKA (reference sequence).

This clonotype was observed at least ten times. V usage is TRBV20-1 and J usage is TRBJ2-7; tentatively, D is TRBD2 (7 bases). The CDR3 is made up of 14 amino acids. CDR1 DFQATT and CDR2 SNEGSKA come from the germline V gene (reference sequence). Trimming took off 3 bases at V and 6 bases at J, with 18 bases between the two ends. The CDR3 loop reads CSASSGGESSEQYF. Here the CDR3 DNA reads TGCAGTGCTAGTTCGGGGGGCGAGTCGTCCGAGCAGTACTTC.

This clonotype has a count of ten or more. The gene calls are TRBV4-2 and TRBJ2-3; 9 nucleotides align to TRBD2. V lost 4 bases, J lost 2 bases, and 4 bases stayed unmatched. Germline CDR1 LGHNA, CDR2 YNFKEQ. The CDR3 is made up of 15 amino acids. CDR3 sequence: CASSLKRGDTDTQYF. CDR3 in DNA: TGTGCCAGCAGCCTAAAGCGGGGGGACACAGATACGCAGTATTTT.

This clonotype was counted only a few times. The CDR3 protein is CASSELGTGANVLTF. Written as DNA, the CDR3 is TGTGCCAGCAGTGAATTGGGGACTGGGGCCAACGTCCTGACTTTC. The chain recombines TRBV6-1 with TRBJ2-6; D remains ambiguous. The CDR3 is 15 amino acids. Germline V gives CDR1 MNHNS, CDR2 SASEGT. V was cut by 2 bases and J by 2 bases, with 7 bases left in between.

The rearrangement links TRBV18 to TRBJ2-7, with D hard to call. The CDR3 sequence is 13 residues long. The germline CDR1 and CDR2 sequences are KGHSH and LQKENI. V lost 0 bases to trimming and J lost 4 bases, with 7 bases between them. CDR3 amino acids: CASSPPTIYEQYF. The DNA for the CDR3 is TGTGCCAGCTCACCACCTACTATTTACGAGCAGTACTTC.

This rearrangement joins TRBV3-1 to TRBJ2-1; 14 bases fit TRBD2. Germline V gives CDR1 LGHDT, CDR2 YNNKEL (reference sequence). Trimming cost V 3 bases and J 7 bases; bases outside gene matches: 8. The CDR3 has 17 residues. CDR3 nucleotide sequence: TGTGCCAGCAGCCAGGGGGGACTAGCGGGAGCTAATAATGAGCAGTTCTTC. Encoded protein: CASSQGGLAGANNEQFF.

The chain links TRBV4-2 to TRBJ2-3, with 9 bases identical to TRBD2. The V and J ends lost 4 bases and 4 bases, in that order; junction bases with no gene match: 18. Germline V CDR1 and CDR2: LGHNA, YNFKEQ. The CDR3 sequence is 19 residues long. The CDR3 reads CASSPRGGPAGGAPDTQYF. The CDR3, as DNA: TGTGCCAGCAGCCCACGGGGGGGCCCTGCGGGGGGGGCCCCAGATACGCAGTATTTT.

This clonotype was observed at least ten times. This chain links TRBV28 with TRBJ2-5, with a tentative D call TRBD2 (5 bases). Germline V gene lookup returns CDR1 MDHEN and CDR2 SYDVKM. CDR3 length: 11 amino acids. V gave up 8 bases and J gave up 4 bases, with 8 bases separating them. The CDR3 reads CASHRGETQYF. The DNA of the CDR3 is TGTGCCAGCCATCGGGGAGAGACCCAGTACTTC.

This clonotype appeared a few times. The chain employs TRBV11-2 and TRBJ2-1; 11 bases map to TRBD2. V lost 3 bases and J lost 3; bases outside the gene matches: 7. Germline V gives CDR1 SGHAT, CDR2 FQNNGV. The CDR3 covers 17 residues. CDR3 in amino acids: CASSFTSGRGDYNEQFF. DNA of the CDR3: TGTGCCAGCAGCTTTACTAGCGGGAGAGGGGACTACAATGAGCAGTTCTTC.

This chain uses TRBV29-1 with TRBJ1-4; D is unclear. Germline V CDR1 and CDR2: SQVTM, ANQGSEA. CDR3 length: 12 residues. Trimming cost V 7 bases and J 4 bases, with 10 bases left between them. The CDR3 nucleotides are TGCAGCGCGGGCGATGGTAATGAAAAACTGTTTTTT. It translates to CSAGDGNEKLFF. Looking up the rest from reference TRBV29-1 and TRBJ1-4 gives the full variable domain: SAVISQKPSRDICQRGTSLTIQCQVDSQVTMMFWYRQQPGQSLTLIATANQGSEATYESGFVIDKFPISRPNLTFSTLTVSNMSPEDSSIYLCSAGDGNEKLFFGSGTQLSVL.

J is TRBJ1-5 and V is TRBV27, with D unclear. The CDR3 sequence is 15 residues long. Germline CDR1 is MNHEY and CDR2 is SMNVEV (reference sequence). The V end was cut by 5 bases, the J end by 0 bases, with 11 bases between. For the CDR3, the DNA is TGTGCCAGCAGTCCCATATCTTATAGCAATCAGCCCCAGCATTTT. It is translated as CASSPISYSNQPQHF.

This clonotype was counted ten times or more. CDR3 nucleotide sequence: TGTGCCACCAGCTCCGGAGGACAGGGACCCTACGAGCAGTACTTC. Its protein is CATSSGGQGPYEQYF. The chain recombines TRBV15 with TRBJ2-7; 8 positions agree with TRBD1. Germline-derived CDR1 and CDR2 are LNHNV and YYDKDF (reference sequence). The CDR3 has 15 residues. V lost 5 bases, J lost 2 bases, and 8 bases stayed unmatched.

This clonotype was recorded many times. The gene calls are TRBV5-6 and TRBJ2-7, with a weak D call TRBD2 (6 bases). Per germline, CDR1 SGHDT and CDR2 YYEEEE. V was trimmed by 0 bases and J by 2 bases, leaving 12 bases between them. The CDR3 has 15 amino acids. CDR3 DNA: TGTGCCAGCAGCTTGGTGGGAGGCCTGACCTACGAGCAGTACTTC. This codes for CASSLVGGLTYEQYF.

This clonotype has ten or more counts. The chain recombines TRBV7-9 with TRBJ1-5, with a tentative D call TRBD1 (6 bases). The CDR3 has 15 residues. Trimming left V 3 bases short and J 5 bases short, with 14 bases between. Germline CDR1 reads SEHNR; CDR2 reads FQNEAQ (reference sequence). The CDR3 sequence is CASSLVQGGDQPQHF. CDR3 nucleotide sequence: TGTGCCAGCAGCTTGGTACAGGGTGGCGATCAGCCCCAGCATTTT.

This clonotype was detected a few times. The V call is TRBV7-9, the J call TRBJ2-7; the match to TRBD2 covers 7 bases. Per germline, CDR1 SEHNR and CDR2 FQNEAQ (reference sequence). With 5 bases clipped from V and 3 bases from J, the junction kept 13 bases outside the gene matches. CDR3 size: 16 residues. The CDR3 DNA is TGTGCCAGCAGCCCGGGCTCCCGGGGGGTAGGCTACGAGCAGTACTTC. Its protein product is CASSPGSRGVGYEQYF. Complete variable domain (other parts from reference TRBV7-9 and TRBJ2-7): DTGVSQNPRHKITKRGQNVTFRCDPISEHNRLYWYRQTLGQGPEFLTYFQNEAQLEKSRLLSDRFSAERPKGSFSTLEIQRTEQGDSAMYLCASSPGSRGVGYEQYFGPGTRLTVT.